The entry below gives a single TCR beta chain sequence along with its context. Its target is not known. These data are taken from a study of regulatory T cells in long-lasting Graves disease. General study points: Persistent patients shared 2,741 public clonotypes among themselves. Newly diagnosed patients shared fewer, at about 890.

V was clipped by 0 bases and J by 0 bases, with 15 bases between them. In germline, CDR1 is SGHRS, CDR2 YFSETQ. The CDR3 contains 17 residues. Stated time point: persistent/refractory GD, antithyroid drugs over 5 years with positive TRAb. PBMCs provided the RNA from which the TCR library was made. The patients were drawn from one endocrinology department in Xi'an, China. CDR3 regions were amplified by Arm-PCR using iRepertoire HTBI primers to build TCR beta libraries. Using its own MiXCR run on the multiplex PCR reads, TCRdb lists one record per CDR3 protein. The table lists hundreds of thousands of distinct CDR3 sequences, around 20% of them singletons.

The rearrangement joins TRBV5-1 to TRBJ1-1; D may be TRBD1 (5 bases). The sequenced sample was peripheral blood mononuclear cells (PBMCs), obtained when the disease was refractory, from a patient treated with antithyroid drugs. The sequence was collected from a female donor with Graves disease. The chain's CDR3 is CASSLDGTPYLNTEAFF. The CDR3 nucleotides read TGCGCCAGCAGCTTGGATGGGACCCCCTACTTGAACACTGAAGCTTTCTTT.